This T cell receptor (beta chain) was documented in a study of blood T cell repertoires in COVID-19 (TCRdb year 2020). At the level of the whole study: Samples from collaborators originated in the United States, Italy and Spain and spanned both the acute and convalescent phases of COVID-19. The sample metadata nearly always contained a de-identified subject ID, COVID-19 status, age in years and sex. The samples were drawn from two sources: the first 160 participants of the ongoing ImmuneRACE study, and 1,000 to 1,500 subjects contributed by 6 global collaborators. Where available, HLA class I and class II types were taken from metadata supplied by the sample provider and were not determined by assay-based typing. Subjects who had been exposed to COVID-19, were actively infected with it, or had recovered from it provided the deeply sampled blood TCRbeta repertoires that made up the dataset. The repertoires were released in a freely available public database intended as a resource for research on the immune response to SARS-CoV-2. The prospective study material was composed of cDNA or gDNA derived from T cells, B-cell-depleted T cells, or PBMCs. The paper as a whole reports these results and caveats: The amount of clinical and demographic metadata varied by source and participant and was provided uncurated.

This clone was detected ten times or more. Its antigen is currently not known. No qualities accompany the bases; no much larger clone lies one base away. Each collaborating institution followed its own protocols to collect whole blood in K2EDTA tubes. For TCRbeta analysis, collaborators shipped samples in one of three forms: frozen whole blood, isolated PBMCs, or DNA extracted from either of those sample types. The immunoSEQ Assay, a bias-controlled multiplex PCR, was used to amplify TCRbeta CDR3 regions from genomic DNA. The paper's data handling went like this. The number of nucleated cells in each sample was estimated from the amplification of reference gene primers within the assay. To quantify the absolute abundance of each unique TCRbeta CDR3 rearrangement, sequence reads were collapsed and filtered. For each sample, productive Simpson clonality was calculated by taking the square root of Simpson's diversity index across productive rearrangements. TCRdb holds this immuneACCESS table with in-frame rearrangements only. Some clones are missing; in checked studies, unresolved V genes explain under half, and the rest has no known cause. D and trimming were read from the DNA, whereas the V and J calls and clone size are those reported in that table. A total of about 140,000 clones appear in this sample, 60% to 80% of them only once. Together, the top ten hold approximately 9% of the sample.

Based on the germline V gene (reference sequence), the CDR1 and CDR2 sequences are MNHEY and SMNVEV. V trim: 8 bases; J trim: 1 base; unmatched bases: 8. The CDR3 covers 15 residues, taking in both the cysteine and the phenylalanine. Only the CDR3 DNA stays, 45 bases, in frame from base 1. The clonotype comes from a woman between 45 and 65 years old with active or convalescent COVID-19. Here the chain combines TRBV27 and TRBJ2-3; 8 bases in the middle match TRBD2. The sequencing input was peripheral blood. The bases read TGTGCCAGCCGTCCCGGGGGGGCCCGCACAGATACGCAGTATTTT. This translates into CASRPGGARTDTQYF.